This TCR beta chain was recovered during a study of blood T cell repertoires in COVID-19. The ends were cut back, 6 bases at V and 0 bases at J, with 9 bases in the middle. The CDR3 has 14 amino acids. The V gene's germline CDR1 is MNHEY and CDR2 SVGAGI. The method was immunoSEQ multiplex PCR; TCRdb's version includes in-frame clones alone and lacks a portion of them. The table has 100,000 or so clones, around 90% seen once. Sequencing input: peripheral blood. This TCR was sampled from a woman aged 60 to 75 with acute or convalescent COVID-19. The chain couples TRBV6-5 to TRBJ1-3; D may be TRBD1 (5 bases). CDR3 sequence reads: CASRDSFSGNTIYF. The CDR3, as DNA: TGTGCCAGCAGAGACAGCTTCTCTGGAAACACCATATATTTT.